In this sample, the clone carrying this T cell receptor beta chain turned up a few times. At least 6.5 million PBMCs were isolated per sample. Combining a sample-barcoded 5' primer with a J-beta primer mix, a second PCR ran for 7 to 11 cycles. No fewer than 3 million CDR3-containing paired-end reads came from each sample. TCRdb called the 5' RACE reads again in MiXCR, with one record for every CDR3 protein. The sample carries 1.5 million to 2 million distinct CDR3 sequences, 28% recorded once. The CDR3 runs 14 residues. Germline lookup yields CDR1 GTSNPN and CDR2 SVGIG (reference sequence). These data originate in a study of blood T cells in healthy people across ages.

Sequencing used blood. The source of this sequence is a woman in her 30s in good health. The chain links TRBV30 to TRBJ2-4; D is possibly TRBD1 (5 bases). Matching the DNA end better, TRBJ2-5 makes the J call doubtful. The CDR3 nucleotides are TGTGCCTGGAGTGTACAGGCTACATTAGGGACCCAGTACTTC. This sequence encodes CAWSVQATLGTQYF.